This T cell receptor (beta chain) was identified during a study of early T cells in non-severe SARS-CoV-2 infection. Overall study results and limits: A preference for anti-spike CD8 responses marked VDJdb matching, which missed private and CD4 specificities.

Comments on this clonotype: Its antigen is currently unknown.

One entry per CDR3 protein, called by TCRdb with MiXCR from the 5' RACE reads. Of 70,000 to 95,000 distinct CDR3 sequences in the sample, roughly 14% were seen once. Trimming removed 4 bases from V and 1 base from J, with 9 bases in between. CDR1 is SQVTM and CDR2 is ANQGSEA in the germline V gene. This CDR3 has 13 amino acids. Material for sequencing was whole blood. The gene calls are TRBV29-1 and TRBJ2-3; D unclear. This TCR came from an adult who was a healthcare worker with PCR-confirmed SARS-CoV-2 infection or an uninfected control (not recorded which). CDR3 loop: CSVAKVGTDTQYF. DNA for the CDR3: TGCAGCGTTGCTAAGGTTGGCACAGATACGCAGTATTTT.